The 27 T cell receptor beta chains given below trace back to one sample, sequenced in a study of blood T cell repertoires in COVID-19. This table comes from immunoSEQ multiplex PCR, and its TCRdb copy is limited to in-frame clones, with some not included. The sample shows fewer than 300,000 clones, about nine tenths of them seen only once. What was sequenced was peripheral blood. All receptors come from a woman in her twenties or thirties with COVID-19, enrolled during active disease.

The V and J genes are TRBV7-6 and TRBJ1-3; D is perhaps TRBD1 (6 bases). The CDR3 contains 15 residues. Germline assignment: CDR1 SGHVS and CDR2 FNYEAQ. V gave up 3 bases and J gave up 2 bases, with 11 bases separating them. CDR3 loop: CASSFKGGAGNTIYF. Here the CDR3 DNA reads TGTGCCAGCAGCTTCAAGGGGGGGGCTGGAAACACCATATATTTT.

This sequence joins TRBV7-9 and TRBJ2-1, with 7 bases aligning to TRBD1. After removal of 7 bases from V and 0 bases from J, the junction contained 0 bases not matched to a gene. Germline CDR1 and CDR2: SEHNR and FQNEAQ (reference sequence). The CDR3 is made up of 13 amino acids. The CDR3 region is CASTGGSYNEQFF. In DNA, the CDR3 is TGTGCCAGCACAGGGGGCTCCTACAATGAGCAGTTCTTC.

This chain joins TRBV28 and TRBJ1-5; perhaps TRBD1 as D (6 bases). From germline, CDR1 is MDHEN and CDR2 SYDVKM. The V and J ends lost 2 bases and 5 bases respectively, with 13 bases between them. CDR3 size: 15 residues. CDR3 DNA: TGTGCCAGCAGTTTACTAGGGGGTGATCATCAGCCCCAGCATTTT. Translating gives CASSLLGGDHQPQHF.

The CDR3 loop reads CASSYTGANTEAFF. The CDR3 DNA reads as TGTGCCAGCAGCTATACAGGGGCGAACACTGAAGCTTTCTTT. The chain carries TRBV2 and TRBJ1-1; 7 nucleotides line up with TRBD1. The CDR3 runs 14 residues. V was pared by 6 bases and J by 1 base, with 5 bases of the junction left unmatched. Germline CDR1 reads SNHLY; CDR2 reads FYNNEI.

This rearrangement joins TRBV5-1 to TRBJ2-3; 9 bases fit TRBD2. The CDR3 sequence is 17 residues long. CDR1 and CDR2 from the germline V gene are SGHRS and YFSETQ. V shed 1 base, J shed 6 bases, and the junction held 12 bases outside the gene matches. Here the CDR3 reads CASSLTIRASGKDTQYF. Here the CDR3 DNA reads TGCGCCAGCAGCTTGACAATAAGGGCTAGCGGGAAGGATACGCAGTATTTT.

The chain joins TRBV27 to TRBJ2-7, with TRBD1 matching over 8 bases. CDR3 length equals 14 residues. Germline CDR1 and CDR2: MNHEY and SMNVEV (reference sequence). J was trimmed by 3 bases and V by 2 bases; bases with no gene match: 3. CDR3 residues: CASSLPGQVYEQYF. The CDR3, as DNA: TGTGCCAGCAGTTTACCGGGACAGGTCTACGAGCAGTACTTC.

The chain recombines TRBV19 with TRBJ2-7, with D tentatively TRBD2 (6 bases). Germline CDR1 is LNHDA and CDR2 is SQIVND (reference sequence). This CDR3 comprises 12 residues. V lost 3 bases to trimming and J lost 4 bases, with 7 bases between them. DNA of the CDR3: TGTGCCAGTAGTATTGCGGGATACGAGCAGTACTTC. It translates to CASSIAGYEQYF.

The chain recombines TRBV5-4 with TRBJ1-6; no clear D. The V end lost 0 bases, the J end lost 0 bases, and 4 bases lay between the germline ends. CDR1 SGHNT and CDR2 YYREEE come from the germline V gene (reference sequence). The CDR3 is 15 residues long. The CDR3 nucleotides are TGTGCCAGCAGCTTGGGGAGCTCCTATAATTCACCCCTCCACTTT. Translated, it gives CASSLGSSYNSPLHF.

This clone was seen once. This chain joins TRBV9 and TRBJ2-3; tentatively, D is TRBD2 (6 bases). Deletions cut 4 bases from V and 2 bases from J, with 20 bases between. Looked up from germline, CDR1 is SGDLS and CDR2 is YYNGEE. This CDR3 contains 17 residues. CDR3 sequence reads: CASSPRGSGSFTDTQYF. The CDR3 DNA sequence: TGTGCCAGCAGCCCCAGAGGTAGCGGTTCATTCACAGATACGCAGTATTTT.

The rearrangement uses TRBV6-5 and TRBJ2-5; 10 bases are a match to TRBD2. CDR1 and CDR2 from the germline V gene are MNHEY and SVGAGI. This CDR3 has 15 amino acids. With V trimmed by 4 bases and J by 4 bases, 6 bases remained unmatched. Here the CDR3 reads CASSWPSGSGETQYF. The DNA for the CDR3 is TGTGCCAGCAGTTGGCCTAGCGGGAGCGGAGAGACCCAGTACTTC.

A single count supports this clone. The chain couples TRBV30 to TRBJ2-7, with 12 bases identical to TRBD2. The germline CDR1 and CDR2 sequences are GTSNPN and SVGIG (reference sequence). V gave up 2 bases and J gave up 0 bases; unmatched junction bases: 5. The CDR3 sequence is 16 residues long. The CDR3 sequence: CAWSRLAGGYSYEQYF. In DNA form, the CDR3 reads TGTGCCTGGAGTAGGCTAGCGGGAGGGTACTCCTACGAGCAGTACTTC.

The V call is TRBV30, the J call TRBJ1-1, with D maybe TRBD1 (5 bases). Germline V gives CDR1 GTSNPN, CDR2 SVGIG (reference sequence). The CDR3 spans 13 residues. V was pared by 5 bases and J by 5 bases, with 15 bases between. The CDR3 nucleotides read TGTGCCTGGGACAGAGGAAAGGGGACTGAAGCTTTCTTT. Amino acids: CAWDRGKGTEAFF.

This clone was seen only once. The CDR3 DNA sequence: TGTGCCAGCAGCTTAGAAGGGACAACGCCAAATGAGCAGTTCTTC. Translation gives CASSLEGTTPNEQFF. The genes are TRBV7-2 and TRBJ2-1, with D perhaps matching TRBD1 (6 bases). Per the germline V gene, CDR1 is SGHTA and CDR2 is FQGNSA. This CDR3 is built from 15 residues. V lost 1 base to trimming and J lost 7 bases, with 14 bases between them.

The V call is TRBV29-1, the J call TRBJ2-1, with D possibly TRBD2 on 6 matching bases. Per the germline V gene, CDR1 is SQVTM and CDR2 is ANQGSEA. This CDR3 has 17 amino acids. Trimming left V 5 bases short and J 0 bases short, with 20 bases between. The CDR3 DNA reads TGCAGCGTTTTCCCCCCTCGGGCGGGAATCTCCTACAATGAGCAGTTCTTC. Translating it yields CSVFPPRAGISYNEQFF.

Only one count was recorded for this clone. The chain couples TRBV28 to TRBJ2-7; 10 nucleotides align to TRBD1. V was pared by 7 bases and J by 2 bases, with 11 bases of the junction left unmatched. CDR1 and CDR2 (germline): MDHEN, SYDVKM. The CDR3 runs to 16 residues. The CDR3 DNA reads as TGTGCCAGCACTCTGGTGGACAGGGGGAATCCCTACGAGCAGTACTTC. It translates to CASTLVDRGNPYEQYF.

This clone was found a few times. The chain links TRBV21-1 to TRBJ2-3; the table calls TRBD2, which could not be checked here. TRBV21-1 is a listed pseudogene. This CDR3 has 17 amino acids. As DNA, the CDR3 is TGTGCCAGCAGCAAAGCAACTAGCGGTCCAAGCACAGATACGCAGTATTTT. Protein sequence: CASSKATSGPSTDTQYF.

CDR3 DNA: TGTGCCAGCAGCCCTACTAGGACAGTGAACACTGAAGCTTTCTTT. Translating gives CASSPTRTVNTEAFF. V usage is TRBV5-4 and J usage is TRBJ1-1; D might be TRBD1 (6 bases). Trimming shortened V by 4 bases and J by 0 bases, and 13 bases separated the two germline ends. CDR3 size: 15 residues. Germline values: CDR1 SGHNT, CDR2 YYREEE (reference sequence).

This rearrangement joins TRBV15 to TRBJ2-1, with 9 bases lining up with TRBD1. The germline V gene encodes CDR1 LNHNV and CDR2 YYDKDF (reference sequence). The CDR3 runs to 16 residues. The V and J ends lost 2 bases and 4 bases, in that order; junction bases with no gene match: 6. CDR3 residues: CATSRPGQGGYNEQFF. As DNA, the CDR3 is TGTGCCACCAGCAGACCGGGACAGGGAGGTTACAATGAGCAGTTCTTC.

This sequence joins TRBV28 and TRBJ1-4, with 10 bases fitting TRBD1. V was pared by 4 bases and J by 3 bases, with 5 bases of the junction left unmatched. The CDR3 runs to 16 residues. Germline assignment: CDR1 MDHEN and CDR2 SYDVKM. CDR3 residues: CASSSRGQGANEKLFF. The DNA of the CDR3 is TGTGCCAGCAGTTCACGAGGACAGGGGGCTAATGAAAAACTGTTTTTT.

This clone was seen a single time. This chain joins TRBV12-5 and TRBJ2-1; TRBD2 agrees at 14 bases. In germline, CDR1 is LGHNT, CDR2 FRNRAP. This CDR3 spans 16 amino acids. Trimming at V came to 6 bases and at J to 7 bases, leaving 8 bases not matched to a gene. This chain's CDR3 is CASGLGLAGVRNEQFF. DNA for the CDR3: TGTGCTAGTGGCCTGGGACTAGCGGGAGTCAGAAATGAGCAGTTCTTC.

The rearrangement joins TRBV19 to TRBJ1-3, with TRBD1 identical over 7 bases. Germline-derived CDR1 and CDR2 are LNHDA and SQIVND (reference sequence). Unmatched junction bases numbered 6, after V lost 1 base and J lost 0 bases. The CDR3 consists of 17 residues. Here the CDR3 DNA reads TGTGCCAGTAGTATAGTCCCAGGGGGAAGCTCTGGAAACACCATATATTTT. Translating it yields CASSIVPGGSSGNTIYF.

The chain joins TRBV7-6 to TRBJ2-7; 7 bases are a match to TRBD2. Losses at the gene ends were 4 bases for V and 2 bases for J; bases not matched to a gene: 5. Germline V gene sequence: CDR1 SGHVS, CDR2 FNYEAQ. The CDR3 has 14 residues. The CDR3 DNA reads TGTGCCAGCAGCTCGGGACTACTTACCTACGAGCAGTACTTC. Encoded protein: CASSSGLLTYEQYF.

This clone was counted a single time. V usage is TRBV28 and J usage is TRBJ1-4, with 7 bases matching TRBD1. V trimming: 5 bases; J trimming: 8 bases; junction bases outside the gene matches: 8. The CDR3 length is 14 residues. In germline, CDR1 is MDHEN, CDR2 SYDVKM. The CDR3 sequence is CASSTRGIEEKLFF. CDR3 DNA sequence: TGTGCCAGCAGTACCAGGGGGATTGAAGAAAAACTGTTTTTT.

This clone was seen more than once but under ten times. V is TRBV27 and J is TRBJ1-1, with D tentatively TRBD1 (5 bases). Germline loops: CDR1 MNHEY, CDR2 SMNVEV (reference sequence). The CDR3 runs 15 residues. Trimming took off 1 base at V and 7 bases at J, with 16 bases between the two ends. The CDR3 spells CASSLWGLAGYEAFF. The CDR3 region has the DNA TGTGCCAGCAGTTTATGGGGCCTGGCCGGATATGAAGCTTTCTTT.

The gene calls are TRBV18 and TRBJ1-3; 7 nucleotides agree with TRBD1. V lost 1 base, J lost 4 bases, and 7 bases stayed unmatched. CDR1 is KGHSH and CDR2 is LQKENI in the germline V gene. The CDR3 is made up of 16 amino acids. For the CDR3, the DNA is TGTGCCAGCTCACCACTGACAGGGCTTCCAGGAAACACCATATATTTT. Protein: CASSPLTGLPGNTIYF.

The V call is TRBV6-5, the J call TRBJ2-7; TRBD1 matches at 7 bases. This CDR3 has 13 amino acids. Germline CDR1 reads MNHEY; CDR2 reads SVGAGI. V was clipped by 6 bases and J by 3 bases; unmatched bases: 5. The CDR3 loop is CASRDWTGYEQYF. CDR3 DNA sequence: TGTGCCAGCAGGGACTGGACAGGCTACGAGCAGTACTTC.

The V and J genes are TRBV28 and TRBJ1-5, with D tentatively TRBD1 (6 bases). CDR1 and CDR2 from the germline V gene are MDHEN and SYDVKM. V gave up 1 base and J gave up 0 bases, with 7 bases separating them. This CDR3 spans 15 amino acids. CDR3 bases: TGTGCCAGCAGTTTATTGGGGGCTAGCAATCAGCCCCAGCATTTT. This codes for CASSLLGASNQPQHF.